Given below is one T cell receptor (beta chain) in context. It has no known antigen specificity. Base qualities are not at hand, and no much larger clone is one base apart. This specimen comes from a study of memory B cells and T cells in multiple sclerosis listed by TCRdb under 2018. A note on the overall study: In multiple sclerosis patients, the study set the TCR beta repertoires of autoproliferating peripheral T cells against those of T cells infiltrating brain lesions. TCR sequencing included a couple of multiple sclerosis patients for whom either brain lesions at autopsy or brain-infiltrating cells from biopsy were available. Paper-wide results and their limitations: Clone-set sizes differed between compartments, which influenced counts of shared clonotypes and required normalization.

Autoproliferating (CFSEdim) and non-proliferating (CFSEhi) T cell fractions were sequenced separately after stimulus-free culture of CFSE-labeled PBMCs. In total, about 50 million CFSE-labeled PBMCs were cultured without stimulus for six to eight days, after which replicate wells were pooled. PBMCs were labeled with around 0.48 uM CFSE and were cultured without exogenous stimuli in serum-free AIM-V medium. PBMCs were obtained by Ficoll density gradient centrifugation and kept cryopreserved until use. Using a FACSAria III, live 7-AAD-negative cells were sorted, then washed with PBS and stored frozen at -80 degrees C as dry pellets. Per the germline V gene, SGHTA is the CDR1 and FQGTGA is the CDR2. The CDR3 numbers 15 residues from cysteine through phenylalanine. Only the CDR3 portion is preserved as DNA: 45 bases, with reading frame beginning at the first base. The germline V and J ends show losses of 3 bases and 5 bases respectively, and no gene match explains 7 bases of the junction.

The immunoSEQ Platform was used to amplify TCRbeta CDR3 regions from extracted genomic DNA. The immunoSEQ assay used multiplex PCR together with high-throughput sequencing and a bioinformatics pipeline from the vendor. Per the authors' processing: Non-productive sequences and CDR3s under 4 amino acids long were removed, and the clonotype frequencies in each sample were recalculated. In immunoSEQ Analyzer 2.0, a clonotype counted as shared when the CDR3 amino acid, V gene and J gene sequences were identical. To normalize repertoire overlap, the number of shared clonotypes was divided by the product of the two clone-set sizes and multiplied by 1000 to give arbitrary units. Held by TCRdb, this immuneACCESS table contains in-frame sequences only and omits some clones. Under half of the omission traces to an unresolved V gene where checked; the cause of the rest is unknown. V, J and clone size reflect that table, while D and trimming were determined from the DNA. The sample table shows 10,000 to 15,000 clones, and approximately 84% are seen once. Roughly 3% of the sample is taken by the ten largest.

This receptor was identified in a human donor with multiple sclerosis. The chain is encoded by TRBV7-3 joined to TRBJ2-7, with 10 bases matching TRBD2. Material for sequencing was PBMCs from blood kept in culture. The CDR3 is CASSLGASGSHEQYF. The bases read TGTGCCAGCAGCTTGGGGGCTAGCGGGAGCCACGAGCAGTACTTC.